One and the same sample provided the 27 T cell receptor beta chains below, sequenced in a study of regulatory T cells in long-lasting Graves disease. Researchers made TCR beta libraries by using iRepertoire HTBI primers and running Arm-PCR on CDR3 regions. TCRdb recomputed calls from the multiplex PCR reads with MiXCR, one row per CDR3 protein. The sample includes about 560,000 distinct CDR3 sequences, 15% to 20% of them seen just once. The time point: newly diagnosed GD, antithyroid drugs for less than 3 months. Isolated PBMC RNA provided the starting material for the TCR library. This sample also belongs to another study, concerning T cells in Graves' hyperthyroidism and ophthalmopathy.

The material was peripheral blood mononuclear cells (PBMCs), obtained at new diagnosis, from a patient treated with antithyroid drugs. The receptors were sampled from a man between 18 and 29 years old with Graves disease.

This clonotype was observed many times. The chain joins TRBV12-3 or TRBV12-4 to TRBJ1-2; D is unresolved. V lost 1 base, J lost 0 bases, and 12 bases lay in between. This CDR3 is 16 amino acids long. The chain's CDR3 is CASSLGLTTANYGYTF. CDR3 sequence (DNA): TGTGCCAGCAGTTTAGGATTGACAACGGCTAACTATGGCTACACCTTC.

This chain uses TRBV5-1 with TRBJ2-7; a possible D gene is TRBD2 (6 bases). The germline V gene has CDR1 SGHRS and CDR2 YFSETQ. Trimming took off 6 bases at V and 3 bases at J, with 19 bases between the two ends. There are 15 residues in the CDR3. CDR3 sequence (DNA): TGCGCCAGCACCTTAGAGGGAGGAGGACGCTACGAGCAGTACTTC. Translating it yields CASTLEGGGRYEQYF.

The chain joins TRBV7-3 to TRBJ2-1; 7 bases map to TRBD1. The CDR3 sequence is 14 residues long. CDR1 is SGHTA and CDR2 is FQGTGA in the germline V gene. After removal of 0 bases from V and 9 bases from J, the junction contained 5 bases not matched to a gene. The CDR3 sequence: CASSLTSRTGEQFF. The CDR3 nucleotides are TGTGCCAGCAGCTTAACCTCTAGGACAGGTGAGCAGTTCTTC.

The rearrangement joins TRBV9 to TRBJ2-7; 7 bases agree with TRBD2. CDR1 is SGDLS, CDR2 YYNGEE, per germline. The length of the CDR3 is 20 residues. The V gene end was trimmed by 3 bases and the J gene end by 0 bases; junction bases not matched to a gene: 21. The CDR3 here is CASSGAWGGRDGGPSYEQYF. DNA of the CDR3: TGTGCCAGCAGCGGAGCCTGGGGGGGGAGGGATGGCGGGCCCTCCTACGAGCAGTACTTC.

This clonotype was counted many times. The V and J genes are TRBV3-1 and TRBJ2-5, with D possibly being TRBD1 (7 bases). Germline CDR1 LGHDT, CDR2 YNNKEL (reference sequence). The CDR3 has 16 residues. V was trimmed by 1 base and J by 3 bases, leaving 15 bases between them. CDR3 in DNA: TGTGCCAGCAGCCAAGTCTCAGGGGGAGGTAAAGAGACCCAGTACTTC. It codes for CASSQVSGGGKETQYF.

V gene TRBV29-1 combines with J gene TRBJ2-2; D is unresolved. V was shortened by 4 bases and J by 7 bases, with 10 bases between the two germline ends. The CDR3 covers 12 residues. CDR1 is SQVTM and CDR2 is ANQGSEA in the germline V gene. CDR3 sequence (DNA): TGCAGCGTTGGTCGGGTTGACGGGGAGCTGTTTTTT. This translates into CSVGRVDGELFF.

This clonotype has at least ten counts. V usage is TRBV5-1 and J usage is TRBJ2-7; TRBD1 aligns across 8 bases. V shed 4 bases and J 5 bases; nucleotides not matched to a gene: 8. Germline assignment: CDR1 SGHRS and CDR2 YFSETQ. The CDR3 is 14 residues long. The CDR3 bases are TGCGCCAGCAGCAACGGACAGGGAGGTGACGAGCAGTACTTC. Translation: CASSNGQGGDEQYF.

With respect to this clonotype: This sequence may be a read error, since a much larger clone differs from it by one base. V gene TRBV30 combines with J gene TRBJ1-2, with TRBD1 as a possible D gene (5 bases). The CDR3 has 14 amino acids. Germline-derived CDR1 and CDR2 are GTSNPN and SVGIG (reference sequence). V gave up 2 bases and J gave up 0 bases, with 10 bases separating them. CDR3 sequence: CAWSPQTANYGYTF. The CDR3, as DNA: TGTGCCTGGAGTCCCCAGACAGCTAACTATGGCTACACCTTC.

This clonotype was picked up a small number of times. The chain carries TRBV7-3 and TRBJ2-3; 13 bases align to TRBD2. Germline loops: CDR1 SGHTA, CDR2 FQGTGA. The junction had 16 bases not matched to a gene; V was cut back by 6 bases and J by 7 bases. This CDR3 region has 18 residues. CDR3 sequence: CASRPKGAGTSGKNTQYF. DNA of the CDR3: TGTGCCAGCAGGCCAAAGGGGGCGGGGACTAGCGGGAAGAATACGCAGTATTTT. Full variable domain (missing parts from reference TRBV7-3 and TRBJ2-3): GAGVSQTPSNKVTEKGKYVELRCDPISGHTALYWYRQSLGQGPEFLIYFQGTGAADDSGLPNDRFFAVRPEGSVSTLKIQRTERGDSAVYLCASRPKGAGTSGKNTQYFGPGTRLTVL.

In its sample, this clonotype was seen once. A much larger clone lies a single base off, so this may be a read error. The final CDR3 position lacks the conserved phenylalanine or tryptophan, pointing to a likely read error. The CDR3 bases are TGTGCCAGCAGCCCCCATAGCGTTAGGGAGTACAATGAGCAGTTCTCC. Residues: CASSPHSVREYNEQFS. J is TRBJ2-1 and V is TRBV13; tentative D call: TRBD2 (5 bases). V was pared by 5 bases and J by 4 bases, with 18 bases between. The V gene's germline CDR1 is PRHDT and CDR2 FYEKMQ (reference sequence). The CDR3 is 16 amino acids.

This clonotype was picked up many times. The chain combines TRBV6-2 or TRBV6-3 with TRBJ1-5, with D unresolved. The CDR3 runs 13 residues. The germline V gene encodes CDR1 MNHEY and CDR2 SVGEGT. Trimming left V 2 bases short and J 5 bases short, with 7 bases between. CDR3: CASSYTYDQPQHF. In DNA form, the CDR3 reads TGTGCCAGCAGTTACACCTATGATCAGCCCCAGCATTTT.

This clonotype was counted once. The V call is TRBV3-1, the J call TRBJ1-6; D not certain. This CDR3 comprises 13 residues. The V gene's germline CDR1 is LGHDT and CDR2 YNNKEL (reference sequence). Between the trimmed V and J ends, which lost 1 base and 9 bases, there was a span of 7 bases. The CDR3 reads CASSQVAVSPLHF. The CDR3 DNA is TGTGCCAGCAGCCAAGTCGCGGTTTCACCCCTCCACTTT.

This clonotype showed up many times. The CDR3 region is CATSDPGTGREKLFF. For the CDR3, the DNA is TGTGCCACCAGTGATCCCGGGACAGGGCGTGAAAAACTGTTTTTT. The chain couples TRBV24-1 to TRBJ1-4, with 9 bases matching TRBD1. V dropped 3 bases and J dropped 7; count of bases not matched to a gene: 5. The CDR3 consists of 15 residues. Looked up from germline, CDR1 is KGHDR and CDR2 is SFDVKD.

The chain recombines TRBV12-3 or TRBV12-4 with TRBJ2-3; D uncertain. V was shortened by 5 bases and J by 6 bases, with 9 bases between the two germline ends. This CDR3 spans 12 amino acids. Here the CDR3 reads CASSLDFDTQYF. CDR3 nucleotide sequence: TGTGCCAGCAGTCTCGATTTCGATACGCAGTATTTT.

This clonotype appeared many times. The V call is TRBV7-9, the J call TRBJ2-1, with D possibly called TRBD1 or TRBD2 (5 bases each). The length of the CDR3 is 19 residues. V was clipped by 1 base and J by 4 bases, with 23 bases between them. Germline values: CDR1 SEHNR, CDR2 FQNEAQ (reference sequence). The CDR3 loop reads CASSLEEVAVQWGYNEQFF. Here the CDR3 DNA reads TGTGCCAGCAGCTTAGAGGAGGTTGCAGTACAGTGGGGGTACAATGAGCAGTTCTTC.

In this sample, this clonotype turned up many times. The V gene is TRBV28, the J gene TRBJ2-1, with 11 nucleotides matching TRBD2. Germline V gene sequence: CDR1 MDHEN, CDR2 SYDVKM. This CDR3 comprises 18 residues. With 3 bases clipped from V and 6 bases from J, the junction kept 13 bases outside the gene matches. The CDR3 region is CASSFLTFSSGRINEQFF. The CDR3 DNA is TGTGCCAGCAGTTTCCTCACCTTCTCTAGCGGGAGGATCAATGAGCAGTTCTTC.

Regarding this clonotype: A read error may be the cause here, since a much bigger clone is one base away. Lacking the conserved final phenylalanine or tryptophan, this CDR3 likely reflects a read error. The chain recombines TRBV3-1 with TRBJ2-7; TRBD2 aligns across 12 bases. This CDR3 region has 16 residues. CDR1 is LGHDT, CDR2 YNNKEL, per germline (reference sequence). The J segment lost 0 bases and the V segment lost 4 bases, leaving 4 bases of the junction unmatched. The CDR3 sequence: CASSPSTSGSSYEQYL. CDR3 in DNA: TGTGCCAGCAGCCCTTCGACTAGCGGGAGCTCCTACGAGCAGTACCTC.

The rearrangement uses TRBV10-3 and TRBJ2-3; 7 bases are a match to TRBD1. The junction had 19 bases not matched to a gene; V was cut back by 10 bases and J by 0 bases. This CDR3 contains 18 residues. CDR1 and CDR2 from the germline V gene are ENHRY and SYGVKD. The CDR3 DNA is TGTGCCAGCGGCAGACAGGGACCCCAAACACTTAGCACAGATACGCAGTATTTT. Its protein is CASGRQGPQTLSTDTQYF.

This clonotype was detected ten times or more. The chain has TRBV11-3 and TRBJ2-1; 7 nucleotides line up with TRBD2. Germline assignment: CDR1 SGHNT and CDR2 YENEEA. The ends lost 3 bases at V and 13 bases at J; junction bases unmatched: 6. The CDR3 sequence is 12 residues long. CDR3 nucleotide sequence: TGTGCCAGCAGCTTTCGCGCGGGGGAACAGTTCTTC. This encodes CASSFRAGEQFF.

The J gene is TRBJ1-2, the V gene TRBV27; 7 bases map to TRBD1. J gave up 6 bases and V 5 bases, and 3 bases lay outside the gene matches. This CDR3 spans 12 amino acids. In germline, CDR1 is MNHEY, CDR2 SMNVEV (reference sequence). The CDR3 region is CASSERGHGYTF. Written as DNA, the CDR3 is TGTGCCAGCAGTGAGAGGGGGCATGGCTACACCTTC.

This clonotype was seen at least ten times. The chain links TRBV6-5 to TRBJ1-5; TRBD1 agrees at 8 bases. J was trimmed by 1 base and V by 0 bases; bases with no gene match: 11. The germline gives CDR1 MNHEY, CDR2 SVGAGI. The CDR3 totals 19 residues. This CDR3 is CASSYSRRTGLISNQPQHF. The CDR3 nucleotides read TGTGCCAGCAGTTACTCCCGACGGACAGGGTTGATCAGCAATCAGCCCCAGCATTTT.

In this sample, this clonotype turned up many times. This chain's CDR3 is CAWNSLGSNQPQHF. The CDR3 DNA reads as TGTGCCTGGAATTCCTTGGGGTCCAATCAGCCCCAGCATTTT. This chain joins TRBV30 and TRBJ1-5, with D hard to call. The ends were cut back, 4 bases at V and 3 bases at J, with 13 bases in the middle. Germline loops: CDR1 GTSNPN, CDR2 SVGIG (reference sequence). The CDR3 is 14 residues long.

This clonotype has a handful of counts. The chain uses TRBV5-1 and TRBJ2-1; D is perhaps TRBD2 (6 bases). V shed 6 bases and J shed 3 bases, with 16 bases lying between them. This CDR3 has 15 amino acids. Germline-derived CDR1 and CDR2 are SGHRS and YFSETQ. The CDR3 loop is CASMASEVSYNEQFF. CDR3 coding DNA: TGCGCCAGCATGGCTAGCGAGGTTAGCTACAATGAGCAGTTCTTC. The whole variable domain, filled in from reference TRBV5-1 and TRBJ2-1, reads KAGVTQTPRYLIKTRGQQVTLSCSPISGHRSVSWYQQTPGQGLQFLFEYFSETQRNKGNFPGRFSGRQFSNSRSEMNVSTLELGDSALYLCASMASEVSYNEQFFGPGTRLTVL.

In this sample, this clonotype turned up many times. The chain links TRBV30 to TRBJ1-2, with D tentatively TRBD1 (6 bases). Deletions cut 2 bases from V and 4 bases from J, with 14 bases between. This CDR3 spans 14 amino acids. CDR1 is GTSNPN and CDR2 is SVGIG in the germline V gene (reference sequence). The CDR3 loop reads CAWSSVGGTYGYTF. The CDR3 region has the DNA TGTGCCTGGAGTTCCGTAGGGGGAACCTATGGCTACACCTTC.

This clonotype was recorded a few times. The genes are TRBV10-3 and TRBJ2-1; 8 bases align to TRBD2. Per the germline V gene, CDR1 is ENHRY and CDR2 is SYGVKD. The length of the CDR3 is 14 residues. J was trimmed by 8 bases and V by 11 bases; bases with no gene match: 14. Here the CDR3 DNA reads TGTGCCTCCAACCCCGGGACTAGTAGGCATGAGCAGTTCTTC. Translation: CASNPGTSRHEQFF.

V is TRBV10-3 and J is TRBJ1-2, with D possibly TRBD1 on 6 matching bases. Looked up from germline, CDR1 is ENHRY and CDR2 is SYGVKD. The V end was cut by 0 bases, the J end by 4 bases, with 15 bases between. The CDR3 totals 16 residues. CDR3 bases: TGTGCCATCAGTGAGTCCCTCAGGGGCAGCTTCTATGGCTACACCTTC. It translates to CAISESLRGSFYGYTF.

The chain recombines TRBV10-3 with TRBJ2-7, with 7 bases that match TRBD1. CDR1 is ENHRY and CDR2 is SYGVKD in the germline V gene. With 8 bases clipped from V and 2 bases from J, the junction kept 15 bases outside the gene matches. The CDR3 sequence is 16 residues long. The CDR3 DNA sequence: TGTGCCATCCGCACGGGGCCCGGGACAGTAACCTACGAGCAGTACTTC. Its translation: CAIRTGPGTVTYEQYF.